A selection of T cell receptor beta chains follows, all from one sample in a study of neoadjuvant anti-PD-1 for oral cavity cancer. Sequencing used immunoSEQ multiplex PCR; TCRdb keeps in-frame clones, though not all of them. This table holds over 5,500 clones, approximately 82% found once. The sequencing here drew on PBMCs, taken before nivolumab (anti-PD-1) treatment. Receptors originate from a person between 40 and 80 years old with oral cavity squamous cell carcinoma. Each CDR3 is given with its conserved first and last residue. D genes are given only for firm matches. The size of a clone is reported for some rows only, either as once, few or many, or as a class for expanded clones.

v_gene	j_gene	abundance	d_gene	CDR3aa	CDR3nt
TRBV9	TRBJ2-3	-	-	CASSKPRARGGTDTQYF	TGTGCCAGCAGCAAACCAAGAGCGCGGGGCGGCACAGATACGCAGTATTTT
TRBV9	TRBJ2-7	-	-	CASSVGGSSNYEQYF	TGTGCCAGCAGCGTAGGTGGCTCCTCCAACTACGAGCAGTACTTC
TRBV10-3	TRBJ2-7	once	TRBD2	CAISEIAGSYEQYF	TGTGCCATCAGTGAAATAGCGGGTTCCTACGAGCAGTACTTC
TRBV6-1	TRBJ2-3	-	TRBD1	CASNGQGEADTQYF	TGTGCCAGCAACGGACAGGGGGAGGCAGATACGCAGTATTTT
TRBV7-2	TRBJ1-1	-	TRBD1	CASSLGQGATEAFF	TGTGCCAGCAGCCTGGGACAGGGGGCCACTGAAGCTTTCTTT
TRBV9	TRBJ2-1	-	-	CASSVVGGEQFF	TGTGCCAGCAGCGTTGTGGGTGGAGAGCAGTTCTTC
TRBV10-3	TRBJ2-3	once	TRBD2	CAISAGTSGGSRTDTQYF	TGTGCCATCAGCGCCGGGACTAGCGGGGGTTCCCGCACAGATACGCAGTATTTT
TRBV10-3	TRBJ1-2	-	-	CAISGLPGGNYGYTF	TGTGCCATCAGTGGACTGCCCGGGGGGAACTATGGCTACACCTTC
TRBV7-6	TRBJ2-5	-	-	CASSLLTGNQETQYF	TGTGCCAGCAGCCTCCTTACGGGTAACCAAGAGACCCAGTACTTC
TRBV7-9	TRBJ1-1	-	-	CASSPTRSRNEAFF	TGTGCCAGCAGCCCCACCCGGAGCCGAAATGAAGCTTTCTTT
TRBV5-1	TRBJ1-3	-	-	CASSEGTNSGNTIYF	TGCGCCAGCAGCGAAGGGACAAACTCTGGAAACACCATATATTTT
TRBV7-2	TRBJ1-6	-	-	CASSLAREAPLHF	TGTGCCAGCAGCTTAGCAAGGGAGGCACCCCTCCACTTT
TRBV2	TRBJ1-5	-	TRBD1	CASRGGLGQPQHF	TGTGCCAGCAGAGGGGGCCTGGGTCAGCCCCAGCATTTT
TRBV27	TRBJ1-6	-	-	CASSLGSYNSPLHF	TGTGCCAGCAGTTTAGGCTCCTATAATTCACCCCTCCACTTT
TRBV2	TRBJ1-4	-	-	CASVEGEKLFF	TGTGCCAGCGTAGAGGGTGAAAAACTGTTTTTT
TRBV5-8	TRBJ1-1	few	-	CASSLTGHMNTEAFF	TGTGCCAGCAGCTTGACGGGACACATGAACACTGAAGCTTTCTTT
TRBV4-3	TRBJ2-5	-	TRBD1	CASSQDNPLGRGNQETQYF	TGCGCCAGCAGCCAAGATAACCCCCTAGGCAGGGGGAACCAAGAGACCCAGTACTTC
TRBV5-4	TRBJ2-1	-	TRBD2	CASSPAGRGGLNEQFF	TGTGCCAGCAGCCCCGCAGGGCGGGGGGGATTAAATGAGCAGTTCTTC
TRBV9	TRBJ2-1	-	-	CASSPAGIWTEDNEQFF	TGTGCCAGCAGCCCCGCGGGAATCTGGACTGAAGACAATGAGCAGTTCTTC
TRBV19	TRBJ1-2	-	-	CASSIEGTYGYTF	TGTGCCAGTAGTATTGAGGGAACCTATGGCTACACCTTC
TRBV27	TRBJ2-7	-	TRBD1	CASSSPRQGGIYEQYF	TGTGCCAGCAGTTCCCCACGACAGGGGGGAATTTACGAGCAGTACTTC
TRBV4-3	TRBJ1-4	-	TRBD1	CASSQNDRGWEKLFF	TGCGCCAGCAGCCAAAATGACAGGGGATGGGAAAAACTGTTTTTT
TRBV9	TRBJ1-1	-	-	CASSVGQETRKNTEAFF	TGTGCCAGCAGCGTAGGGCAGGAGACCCGAAAGAACACTGAAGCTTTCTTT
TRBV6-4	TRBJ1-6	few	-	CASSDEVSSNSPLHF	TGTGCCAGCAGTGATGAGGTGTCCTCGAATTCACCCCTCCACTTT
TRBV19	TRBJ1-5	-	-	CASSISPRRSNQPQHF	TGTGCCAGTAGTATAAGCCCGCGGAGGAGCAATCAGCCCCAGCATTTT
TRBV2	TRBJ1-4	-	TRBD1	CASHRGGRANEKLFF	TGTGCCAGCCACAGGGGCGGAAGGGCTAATGAAAAACTGTTTTTT
TRBV5-1	TRBJ1-4	-	-	CASSLGAGTRREKLFF	TGCGCCAGCAGCTTGGGGGCCGGGACAAGACGTGAAAAACTGTTTTTT
TRBV19	TRBJ1-1	-	-	CASSASIYQAFF	TGTGCCAGTAGTGCCTCGATCTATCAGGCTTTCTTT
TRBV14	TRBJ2-2	-	-	CASSPRDLNTGELFF	TGTGCCAGCAGCCCCCGGGACTTGAACACCGGGGAGCTGTTTTTT
TRBV5-1	TRBJ1-4	-	-	CASSLARGDGEKLFF	TGCGCCAGCAGCTTGGCCAGAGGGGACGGTGAAAAACTGTTTTTT
TRBV28	TRBJ1-5	-	TRBD1	CASRLGDRADQPQHF	TGTGCCAGCCGATTAGGGGACAGGGCCGATCAGCCCCAGCATTTT
TRBV7-7	TRBJ1-5	-	-	CASSLGTGQQPQHF	TGTGCCAGCAGCTTAGGCACAGGCCAACAGCCCCAGCATTTT
TRBV10-3	TRBJ1-2	-	-	CAISASGTSNYGYTF	TGTGCCATCAGCGCGTCCGGCACCAGTAACTATGGCTACACCTTC
TRBV19	TRBJ2-2	-	-	CASRPEGGRGDTGELFF	TGTGCCAGTAGGCCAGAGGGGGGGCGCGGAGACACCGGGGAGCTGTTTTTT
TRBV5-1	TRBJ2-6	-	-	CASSLYGANVLTF	TGCGCCAGCAGCTTGTATGGGGCCAACGTCCTGACTTTC
TRBV6-5	TRBJ1-1	few	-	CASSYGQGSTEAFF	TGTGCCAGCAGTTACGGGCAGGGTAGCACTGAAGCTTTCTTT
TRBV28	TRBJ2-7	-	TRBD1	CASSSRDRGYEQYF	TGTGCCAGCAGTAGCCGGGACAGGGGATACGAGCAGTACTTC
TRBV4-1	TRBJ2-5	-	TRBD2	CASSQYGLAGEKTQYF	TGCGCCAGCAGCCAATATGGACTTGCGGGAGAAAAGACCCAGTACTTC
TRBV7-2	TRBJ1-6	-	TRBD1	CASSLGTGSNYSPLHF	TGTGCCAGCAGCTTAGGGACAGGGAGTAATTATTCACCCCTCCACTTT
TRBV4-1	TRBJ1-4	few	TRBD1	CASSPTGTGDEKLFF	TGCGCCAGCAGCCCCACCGGGACAGGGGATGAAAAACTGTTTTTT
TRBV7-9	TRBJ2-3	-	-	CASSSLVGNPTDTQYF	TGTGCCAGCAGTTCCCTCGTCGGTAACCCCACAGATACGCAGTATTTT
TRBV7-9	TRBJ2-7	few	TRBD1	CASSPRTGAEVFYEQYF	TGTGCCAGCAGCCCGCGGACAGGGGCCGAAGTATTCTACGAGCAGTACTTC
TRBV10-1	TRBJ2-2	-	TRBD1	CASRPGQGNTGELFF	TGCGCCAGCAGACCCGGACAGGGGAACACCGGGGAGCTGTTTTTT
TRBV5-6	TRBJ1-4	-	TRBD1	CASSRDRRGNEKLFF	TGTGCCAGCAGTCGGGACAGAAGAGGGAATGAAAAACTGTTTTTT